The clone carrying this T cell receptor beta chain was detected many times. The data stem from a study of blood T cells in healthy people across ages. The junction had 4 bases not matched to a gene; V was cut back by 4 bases and J by 2 bases. Germline V CDR1 and CDR2: MGHRA, YSYEKL. CDR3 length: 15 residues. A second about 7 to 12 cycle PCR used barcoded and J-beta primers. TCRdb used MiXCR to reprocess the 5' RACE reads, holding one entry per CDR3 protein. This sample yields 800,000 to 950,000 distinct CDR3 sequences, of which around 29% are seen a single time; 10% to 13% belongs to the top ten. Roughly 10 milliliters was the volume of peripheral blood drawn from each donor. This sample was also put to use in a study of T cells of mothers and their children.

This chain joins TRBV4-1 and TRBJ2-7; 11 nucleotides line up with TRBD2. The TCR sequence derives from a woman aged 40-49 years in good health. Sequencing input: blood. CDR3 residues: CASSRLAGGPYEQYF. The CDR3 nucleotides read TGCGCCAGCAGCCGGCTAGCGGGGGGACCCTACGAGCAGTACTTC.